The 32 T cell receptor beta chains below come from one sample, sequenced in a study of Tregs in tolerant kidney transplant recipients. Sequencing was performed with immunoSEQ multiplex PCR; in TCRdb, only in-frame clones are kept and a portion is missing. This table has 85,000 to 100,000 clones, approximately 93% appearing once. The source material was CD4+ T cells from blood, sampled before the transplant. These receptors originate from a human donor who received a combined kidney and bone marrow transplant.

J is TRBJ1-1 and V is TRBV27; 7 nucleotides match TRBD1. V was clipped by 5 bases and J by 6 bases; unmatched bases: 9. CDR1 and CDR2 (germline): MNHEY, SMNVEV (reference sequence). The CDR3 totals 14 residues. CDR3 nucleotide sequence: TGTGCCAGCAGTCTCCTAGACAGGGTGGCTGAAGCTTTCTTT. It translates to CASSLLDRVAEAFF.

The J gene is TRBJ2-1, the V gene TRBV7-6; D remains ambiguous. In germline, CDR1 is SGHVS, CDR2 FNYEAQ. V shed 0 bases and J shed 7 bases, with 13 bases lying between them. The CDR3 has 15 amino acids. CDR3 loop: CASSLAEAPRNEQFF. The CDR3 DNA sequence: TGTGCCAGCAGCTTAGCCGAGGCACCTCGAAATGAGCAGTTCTTC.

The rearrangement joins TRBV4-1 to TRBJ2-5; possible D gene TRBD2, 6 bases. V lost 3 bases to trimming and J lost 3 bases, with 26 bases between them. The CDR3 sequence is 19 residues long. Germline CDR1 and CDR2: MGHRA and YSYEKL. DNA for the CDR3: TGCGCCAGCAGCCACCGAAACGGTCGCGGCGGGGCCGACGAAGAGACCCAGTACTTC. Translation: CASSHRNGRGGADEETQYF.

The genes are TRBV5-8 and TRBJ2-7, with D unclear. The length of the CDR3 is 14 residues. V was clipped by 2 bases and J by 5 bases, with 14 bases between them. Germline assignment: CDR1 SGHTS and CDR2 YDEGEE. CDR3 bases: TGTGCCAGCAGCTTCTGGGTAGTTGAGGACGAGCAGTACTTC. This encodes CASSFWVVEDEQYF.

The chain joins TRBV5-1 to TRBJ2-1; 9 bases line up with TRBD2. CDR1 SGHRS and CDR2 YFSETQ come from the germline V gene. V lost 3 bases to trimming and J lost 0 bases; unmatched junction nucleotides: 7. CDR3 length: 17 amino acids. The CDR3 DNA sequence: TGCGCCAGCAGCTCCTTAGATAGCGGGAGCTCCTACAATGAGCAGTTCTTC. This codes for CASSSLDSGSSYNEQFF.

The chain uses TRBV5-4 and TRBJ2-1, with D possibly TRBD2 on 6 matching bases. The germline V and J ends were trimmed by 1 base and 8 bases, with 16 bases remaining between them. The CDR3 spans 15 residues. The V gene's germline CDR1 is SGHNT and CDR2 YYREEE (reference sequence). The CDR3 nucleotides read TGTGCCAGCAGCTTGCGCCCGGGAGACTTTGATGAGCAGTTCTTC. Protein product: CASSLRPGDFDEQFF.

The chain couples TRBV23-1 to TRBJ2-1; 9 bases line up with TRBD1. TRBV23-1 is designated an ORF whose function remains uncertain. J lost 6 bases, V lost 6 bases, and 18 bases had no gene match. The CDR3 length is 18 residues. CDR3 coding DNA: TGCGCCAGCAGACTCAACAAACCACGGGACAGGGAGTCCAATGAGCAGTTCTTC. Translating it yields CASRLNKPRDRESNEQFF.

The J gene is TRBJ1-2, the V gene TRBV11-1; 11 bases align to TRBD1. With 5 bases clipped from V and 4 bases from J, the junction kept 3 bases outside the gene matches. This CDR3 comprises 14 residues. In germline, CDR1 is SGHAT, CDR2 FQDESV (reference sequence). For the CDR3, the DNA is TGTGCCAGCAGCCTGGGACAGGGGGGCTATGGCTACACCTTC. Translating it yields CASSLGQGGYGYTF.

The chain combines TRBV5-4 with TRBJ2-1; 8 bases align to TRBD1. The CDR3 contains 20 residues. CDR1 is SGHNT and CDR2 is YYREEE in the germline V gene (reference sequence). V shed 5 bases, J shed 0 bases, and the junction held 19 bases outside the gene matches. CDR3 protein: CASRYDVGTGYTSSYNEQFF. The CDR3 nucleotides read TGTGCCAGCAGATACGATGTGGGGACAGGTTACACTAGCTCCTACAATGAGCAGTTCTTC.

There are a few counts of this clone. The chain joins TRBV6-5 to TRBJ1-4; TRBD1 might be the D (5 bases). The CDR3 consists of 14 residues. V lost 6 bases and J lost 4, with 12 bases in between. The germline V gene encodes CDR1 MNHEY and CDR2 SVGAGI. The CDR3 bases are TGTGCCAGCAGGGCAGGGTGGGGTAATGAAAAACTGTTTTTT. This gives the protein CASRAGWGNEKLFF.

The CDR3 nucleotides read TGTGCCAGCAGGACGGGGGTAGCAGGGGAGCAGTACTTC. Translated: CASRTGVAGEQYF. The chain uses TRBV28 and TRBJ2-7, with D tentatively TRBD2 (6 bases). Germline CDR1 reads MDHEN; CDR2 reads SYDVKM. The CDR3 is 13 amino acids. Trimming shortened V by 6 bases and J by 7 bases, and 16 bases separated the two germline ends. Variable domain in full (rest from reference TRBV28 and TRBJ2-7): DVKVTQSSRYLVKRTGEKVFLECVQDMDHENMFWYRQDPGLGLRLIYFSYDVKMKEKGDIPEGYSVSREKKERFSLILESASTNQTSMYLCASRTGVAGEQYFGPGTRLTVT.

In this sample, this clone turned up once. J is TRBJ1-1 and V is TRBV27; 8 bases fit TRBD1. V was clipped by 6 bases and J by 1 base; unmatched bases: 7. Germline V lookup: CDR1 MNHEY, CDR2 SMNVEV (reference sequence). The CDR3 has 15 residues. The CDR3 coding sequence is TGTGCCAGCAGAACCGCTGACAGGGGGAACACTGAAGCTTTCTTT. Its protein product is CASRTADRGNTEAFF.

This clone was seen once. The chain is built from TRBV29-1 and TRBJ2-5; the match to TRBD1 covers 10 bases. The CDR3 covers 16 residues. The germline CDR1 and CDR2 sequences are SQVTM and ANQGSEA. V was pared by 8 bases and J by 5 bases, with 17 bases of the junction left unmatched. In DNA, the CDR3 is TGCAGCCTAGACCCAGGGGGGACAGGGGTCTTCGAGACCCAGTACTTC. This gives the protein CSLDPGGTGVFETQYF.

This clone is a singleton in its sample. This chain uses TRBV5-4 with TRBJ2-5; D possibly corresponds to TRBD1 (5 bases). The CDR3 loop spans 13 amino acids. From germline, CDR1 is SGHNT and CDR2 YYREEE (reference sequence). The V end lost 0 bases, the J end lost 5 bases, and 8 bases lay between the germline ends. DNA of the CDR3: TGTGCCAGCAGCTTGGAGGGGTTGGAGACCCAGTACTTC. Its translation: CASSLEGLETQYF.

The chain employs TRBV5-1 and TRBJ1-3, with 7 bases fitting TRBD1. The ends lost 0 bases at V and 5 bases at J; junction bases unmatched: 2. The CDR3 covers 14 residues. Germline lookup yields CDR1 SGHRS and CDR2 YFSETQ. CDR3 sequence: CASSLDRGRNTIYF. CDR3 sequence (DNA): TGCGCCAGCAGCTTGGACAGGGGCAGAAACACCATATATTTT.

This rearrangement joins TRBV10-3 to TRBJ1-6; no firm D call. The V and J ends lost 0 bases and 9 bases respectively, with 12 bases between them. The germline CDR1 and CDR2 sequences are ENHRY and SYGVKD. The CDR3 extends over 15 amino acids. The CDR3 region has the DNA TGTGCCATCAGTGAGTCCGGAGGCGGTCCTTCACCCCTCCACTTT. Translated: CAISESGGGPSPLHF.

The chain is built from TRBV25-1 and TRBJ2-7; tentatively, D is TRBD1 (5 bases). Deletions cut 1 base from V and 1 base from J, with 8 bases between. The CDR3 contains 14 residues. Germline V CDR1 and CDR2: MGHDK, SYGVNS. This CDR3 reads CASSESQVSYEQYF. CDR3 in DNA: TGTGCCAGCAGTGAATCACAGGTATCCTACGAGCAGTACTTC.

The rearrangement joins TRBV5-1 to TRBJ2-1, with D maybe TRBD1 (6 bases). This CDR3 contains 14 residues. The germline gives CDR1 SGHRS, CDR2 YFSETQ. Trimming pared 5 bases from V and 7 bases from J, leaving 16 bases between. DNA of the CDR3: TGCGCCAGCAGTGTTGGACAGTCAGGGAATGAGCAGTTCTTC. This translates into CASSVGQSGNEQFF.

This rearrangement joins TRBV29-1 to TRBJ1-2; D perhaps matches TRBD1 (6 bases). The V and J ends lost 5 bases and 0 bases respectively, with 13 bases between them. Germline CDR1 is SQVTM and CDR2 is ANQGSEA. This CDR3 is built from 14 residues. CDR3 residues: CSVTGPLTNYGYTF. CDR3 nucleotide sequence: TGCAGCGTTACAGGGCCCCTTACTAACTATGGCTACACCTTC.

Comment on this clone: In the same sample, other DNA sequences code for this CDR3. This chain uses TRBV29-1 with TRBJ1-6, with D possibly matching TRBD1 (6 bases). This CDR3 spans 13 amino acids. The V and J ends lost 7 bases and 13 bases respectively, with 20 bases between them. Per germline, CDR1 SQVTM and CDR2 ANQGSEA. CDR3 region: CSAGQSESSPLHF. The CDR3 DNA reads as TGCAGCGCCGGACAGAGTGAAAGTTCCCCCCTCCACTTT.

This clone was picked up one time. This sequence joins TRBV7-6 and TRBJ2-2; D is unresolved. V lost 5 bases and J 3 bases, leaving 13 bases between the germline ends. Germline V gene sequence: CDR1 SGHVS, CDR2 FNYEAQ. This CDR3 contains 15 residues. The CDR3 protein is CASSPTRRYTGELFF. The CDR3, as DNA: TGTGCCAGCAGCCCAACGAGGCGTTACACCGGGGAGCTGTTTTTT. The complete variable domain, with remaining parts taken from reference TRBV7-6 and TRBJ2-2, reads GAGVSQSPRYKVTKRGQDVALRCDPISGHVSLYWYRQALGQGPEFLTYFNYEAQQDKSGLPNDRFSAERPEGSISTLTIQRTEQRDSAMYRCASSPTRRYTGELFFGEGSRLTVL.

Remarks on this clone: The sample has other DNA sequences that encode this CDR3 too. This chain connects TRBV7-9 to TRBJ1-1; D might be TRBD1 (5 bases). The germline V gene encodes CDR1 SEHNR and CDR2 FQNEAQ (reference sequence). The CDR3 has 14 residues. Trimming cost V 3 bases and J 3 bases, with 11 bases left between them. The CDR3 region is CASSLGPSYTEAFF. The DNA of the CDR3 is TGTGCCAGCAGCTTGGGGCCGAGTTACACTGAAGCTTTCTTT.

The chain is built from TRBV7-3 and TRBJ2-1, with 9 bases identical to TRBD1. Germline V gene data show CDR1 as SGHTA and CDR2 as FQGTGA. CDR3 length: 15 residues. The trim removed 3 bases at V and 7 bases at J, leaving 7 bases unmatched. The CDR3, as DNA: TGTGCCAGCAGCTTTGGGACAGGGAAATTTAATGAGCAGTTCTTC. It codes for CASSFGTGKFNEQFF.

This sequence joins TRBV7-8 and TRBJ2-2, with D possibly matching TRBD2 (5 bases). Trimming left V 5 bases short and J 1 base short, with 17 bases between. Per germline, CDR1 SGHVS and CDR2 FQNEAQ. There are 17 residues in the CDR3. CDR3 DNA sequence: TGTGCCAGCAGCGCCGTGGCGCGGGTGGGGAACACCGGGGAGCTGTTTTTT. Protein product: CASSAVARVGNTGELFF.

The CDR3 sequence: CASSSLPPGQGGTQYF. The CDR3, as DNA: TGTGCCAGCAGCTCCTTACCCCCGGGACAGGGAGGGACCCAGTACTTC. This chain connects TRBV11-2 to TRBJ2-5; TRBD1 agrees at 9 bases. V gave up 4 bases and J gave up 7 bases; unmatched junction bases: 13. Germline-derived CDR1 and CDR2 are SGHAT and FQNNGV. The CDR3 is 16 residues long. Looking up the rest from reference TRBV11-2 and TRBJ2-5 gives the full variable domain: EAGVAQSPRYKIIEKRQSVAFWCNPISGHATLYWYQQILGQGPKLLIQFQNNGVVDDSQLPKDRFSAERLKGVDSTLKIQPAKLEDSAVYLCASSSLPPGQGGTQYFGPGTRLLVL.

J is TRBJ2-5 and V is TRBV5-1; 8 positions match TRBD1. Germline trimming cut 0 bases from V and 5 bases from J; bases unmatched to any gene: 6. CDR1 is SGHRS and CDR2 is YFSETQ in the germline V gene. CDR3 length: 15 amino acids. CDR3 DNA: TGCGCCAGCAGCTTGGGCCTACAGGGGGTGGAGACCCAGTACTTC. Its translation is CASSLGLQGVETQYF. Filled out from reference TRBV5-1 and TRBJ2-5, the complete variable domain reads KAGVTQTPRYLIKTRGQQVTLSCSPISGHRSVSWYQQTPGQGLQFLFEYFSETQRNKGNFPGRFSGRQFSNSRSEMNVSTLELGDSALYLCASSLGLQGVETQYFGPGTRLLVL.

The gene calls are TRBV18 and TRBJ1-2; perhaps TRBD1 as D (6 bases). The CDR3 consists of 13 residues. V was trimmed by 2 bases and J by 2 bases, leaving 6 bases between them. CDR1 is KGHSH and CDR2 is LQKENI in the germline V gene. The CDR3 DNA is TGTGCCAGCTCACCAGGGGGCAACTATGGCTACACCTTC. Residues: CASSPGGNYGYTF.

V and J are TRBV11-1 and TRBJ2-2; 10 nucleotides line up with TRBD2. This CDR3 comprises 16 residues. Germline CDR1 and CDR2: SGHAT and FQDESV (reference sequence). J gave up 4 bases and V 6 bases, and 8 bases lay outside the gene matches. Here the CDR3 reads CASRKTGLAITGELFF. CDR3 bases: TGTGCCAGCAGAAAAACGGGACTAGCGATCACCGGGGAGCTGTTTTTT.

This chain links TRBV7-8 with TRBJ1-1; 7 nucleotides align to TRBD1. Trimming at V came to 1 base and at J to 1 base, leaving 12 bases not matched to a gene. The germline V gene has CDR1 SGHVS and CDR2 FQNEAQ. CDR3 length: 18 residues. The CDR3 loop is CASSLESHVQGTNTEAFF. The CDR3 bases are TGTGCCAGCAGCTTAGAATCCCATGTACAGGGGACGAACACTGAAGCTTTCTTT.

The chain carries TRBV18 and TRBJ2-7; D perhaps matches TRBD2 (6 bases). Trimming took 6 bases from V and 0 from J, leaving 12 bases between them. CDR1 is KGHSH and CDR2 is LQKENI in the germline V gene. This CDR3 has 14 amino acids. CDR3 region: CASSGAGSSYEQYF. CDR3 DNA sequence: TGTGCCAGCTCTGGCGCGGGGAGCTCCTACGAGCAGTACTTC. The full variable domain, its missing parts supplied by reference TRBV18 and TRBJ2-7, is NAGVMQNPRHLVRRRGQEARLRCSPMKGHSHVYWYRQLPEEGLKFMVYLQKENIIDESGMPKERFSAEFPKEGPSILRIQQVVRGDSAAYFCASSGAGSSYEQYFGPGTRLTVT.

The gene calls are TRBV4-3 and TRBJ2-3; the match to TRBD1 covers 10 bases. CDR1 is LGHNA and CDR2 is YSLEER in the germline V gene. The CDR3 is 15 residues long. Unmatched junction bases numbered 8, after V lost 6 bases and J lost 5 bases. The CDR3 sequence: CASSPDRDRGDTQYF. The CDR3 DNA follows: TGCGCCAGCAGTCCTGACCGGGACAGGGGAGATACGCAGTATTTT.

This chain joins TRBV6-6 and TRBJ2-4; 7 positions match TRBD1. V was clipped by 3 bases and J by 3 bases; unmatched bases: 5. This CDR3 spans 15 amino acids. CDR1 is MNHNY, CDR2 SVGAGI, per germline (reference sequence). The CDR3 loop reads CASSYEGAGKNIQYF. CDR3 coding DNA: TGTGCCAGCAGTTATGAGGGGGCGGGCAAAAACATTCAGTACTTC.